These 16 T cell receptor beta chains were all obtained from the same sample, sequenced in a study of lymphopenia after photon versus proton radiotherapy. Data came from immunoSEQ multiplex PCR; TCRdb stores just in-frame clones and leaves some out. The sample carries under 30,000 clones, roughly 90% recorded once. Source: peripheral blood, taken from a patient treated with photon-based radiotherapy. These receptor sequences come from a woman between 45 and 65 years old with cholangiocarcinoma.

This clone was recorded only once. The V and J genes are TRBV7-2 and TRBJ1-1; 8 nucleotides agree with TRBD1. Trimming removed 6 bases from V and 5 bases from J; junction bases left unmatched: 11. CDR1 SGHTA and CDR2 FQGNSA come from the germline V gene. The CDR3 totals 15 residues. DNA of the CDR3: TGTGCCAGCAGGCCTGACAGGGGATGGTGGACTGAAGCTTTCTTT. Translating it yields CASRPDRGWWTEAFF. The variable domain in full, with the rest retrieved from reference TRBV7-2 and TRBJ1-1, is GAGVSQSPSNKVTEKGKDVELRCDPISGHTALYWYRQSLGQGLEFLIYFQGNSAPDKSGLPSDRFSAERTGGSVSTLTIQRTQQEDSAVYLCASRPDRGWWTEAFFGQGTRLTVV.

The chain uses TRBV7-2 and TRBJ1-1; D is unresolved. From germline, CDR1 is SGHTA and CDR2 FQGNSA. V lost 1 base and J lost 7, with 7 bases in between. The CDR3 totals 12 residues. The CDR3 DNA reads as TGTGCCAGCAGCTTAGTGCGTAATGAAGCTTTCTTT. It is translated as CASSLVRNEAFF.

The chain links TRBV27 to TRBJ1-2; 7 bases agree with TRBD1. The CDR3 covers 14 residues. Germline trimming cut 6 bases from V and 4 bases from J; bases unmatched to any gene: 8. The germline gives CDR1 MNHEY, CDR2 SMNVEV (reference sequence). The CDR3 DNA reads as TGTGCCAGCAGGGTGACAGGGTTGGGCTATGGCTACACCTTC. This codes for CASRVTGLGYGYTF.

This rearrangement joins TRBV11-2 to TRBJ2-7; TRBD1 matches 9 bases. Per germline, CDR1 SGHAT and CDR2 FQNNGV. The CDR3 loop spans 14 amino acids. The V gene end was trimmed by 5 bases and the J gene end by 6 bases; junction bases not matched to a gene: 8. The CDR3 is CASSAGQGLSEQYF. CDR3 DNA: TGTGCCAGCAGCGCCGGACAGGGGCTCTCCGAGCAGTACTTC.

The CDR3 DNA sequence: TGTGCCAGCAGCGTAGGATTCCGGGGGGCGACTGAAGCTTTCTTT. As protein: CASSVGFRGATEAFF. V usage is TRBV9 and J usage is TRBJ1-1, with TRBD1 as a possible D gene (6 bases). Trimming left V 0 bases short and J 5 bases short, with 14 bases between. The CDR3 is 15 amino acids. In germline, CDR1 is SGDLS, CDR2 YYNGEE.

The chain joins TRBV7-9 to TRBJ1-4; D possibly corresponds to TRBD1 (6 bases). CDR3 length: 14 amino acids. Trimming shortened V by 2 bases and J by 5 bases, and 9 bases separated the two germline ends. CDR1 is SEHNR and CDR2 is FQNEAQ in the germline V gene (reference sequence). The CDR3 DNA follows: TGTGCCAGCAGCTTAACAGGGTCAAATGAAAAACTGTTTTTT. It encodes CASSLTGSNEKLFF.

This sequence joins TRBV7-2 and TRBJ2-5; D is unresolved. CDR1 and CDR2 from the germline V gene are SGHTA and FQGNSA. Trimming stripped 4 bases from V and 2 bases from J, with 2 bases between. The CDR3 loop spans 11 amino acids. The CDR3 DNA follows: TGTGCCAGCAGCTCACAAGAGACCCAGTACTTC. This encodes CASSSQETQYF.

This clone was observed a single time. The rearrangement joins TRBV19 to TRBJ2-2; tentative D call: TRBD1 (6 bases). Trimming stripped 2 bases from V and 5 bases from J, with 6 bases between. Germline assignment: CDR1 LNHDA and CDR2 SQIVND (reference sequence). This CDR3 spans 13 amino acids. The CDR3 is CASSIRGTGELFF. CDR3 in DNA: TGTGCCAGTAGTATAAGGGGGACCGGGGAGCTGTTTTTT.

The chain employs TRBV10-2 and TRBJ1-2, with unresolved D. V was cut by 3 bases and J by 7 bases, with 15 bases left in between. The CDR3 has 14 amino acids. The V gene's germline CDR1 is WSHSY and CDR2 SAAADI. The CDR3: CASSDYGSFFGYTF. CDR3 sequence (DNA): TGCGCCAGCAGTGATTACGGCAGTTTCTTTGGCTACACCTTC.

The gene calls are TRBV28 and TRBJ1-2, with TRBD1 as a possible D gene (5 bases). V lost 8 bases to trimming and J lost 6 bases, with 19 bases between them. The CDR3 is 14 residues long. Germline assignment: CDR1 MDHEN and CDR2 SYDVKM. CDR3 protein: CASCIQTVADGYTF. The CDR3 region has the DNA TGTGCCAGCTGTATTCAGACAGTCGCGGATGGCTACACCTTC.

This clone appeared a single time. The V gene is TRBV7-7, the J gene TRBJ2-3, with D hard to call. Germline V gene data show CDR1 as SSHAT and CDR2 as FNYEAQ (reference sequence). The germline V and J ends were trimmed by 1 base and 4 bases, with 6 bases remaining between them. The length of the CDR3 is 13 residues. CDR3 loop: CASSLERADTQYF. The CDR3 bases are TGTGCCAGCAGCTTAGAACGGGCAGATACGCAGTATTTT. The full variable domain, in which reference TRBV7-7 and TRBJ2-3 provide the parts outside the CDR3, is GAGVSQSPRYKVTKRGQDVTLRCDPISSHATLYWYQQALGQGPEFLTYFNYEAQPDKSGLPSDRFSAERPEGSISTLTIQRTEQRDSAMYRCASSLERADTQYFGPGTRLTVL.

This clone was observed a single time. At one end the junction does not follow the germline gene, possibly because of a read error. This chain joins TRBV28 and TRBJ2-2; D is perhaps TRBD2 (6 bases). The V gene's germline CDR1 is MDHEN and CDR2 SYDVKM. CDR3 length: 16 amino acids. Written as DNA, the CDR3 is TGTGCCAGCAGTTTGCGTGGGGGGACGAAAACCGGGGAGCTGTTTTTT. As protein: CASSLRGGTKTGELFF.

The V call is TRBV5-1, the J call TRBJ2-2, with TRBD1 matching over 7 bases. Germline values: CDR1 SGHRS, CDR2 YFSETQ. With V trimmed by 0 bases and J by 2 bases, 7 bases remained unmatched. The CDR3 sequence is 17 residues long. CDR3 protein: CASSLVGGPLNTGELFF. The CDR3 DNA is TGCGCCAGCAGCTTGGTAGGGGGCCCCCTCAACACCGGGGAGCTGTTTTTT.

This chain links TRBV28 with TRBJ2-3, with D maybe TRBD2 (5 bases). The ends were cut back, 4 bases at V and 0 bases at J, with 20 bases in the middle. Germline CDR1 is MDHEN and CDR2 is SYDVKM. This CDR3 is built from 18 residues. The CDR3, as DNA: TGTGCCAGCAGTTCCCTCCACTTTATAGGACTGAGCACAGATACGCAGTATTTT. Translation gives CASSSLHFIGLSTDTQYF.

V and J are TRBV7-9 and TRBJ1-4; 7 bases align to TRBD1. The CDR3 runs 16 residues. Per the germline V gene, CDR1 is SEHNR and CDR2 is FQNEAQ (reference sequence). Trimming took 5 bases from V and 4 from J; bases not matched to a gene: 10. This chain's CDR3 is CASSIYRGPYNEKLFF. The CDR3 bases are TGTGCCAGCAGCATATACAGGGGTCCCTATAATGAAAAACTGTTTTTT.

The CDR3 region has the DNA TGTGCCAGCTCACCGCCGGGACAGGCTCCCCCCAATGAGCAGTTCTTC. The encoded protein is CASSPPGQAPPNEQFF. The chain carries TRBV18 and TRBJ2-1; 8 bases are shared with TRBD1. Per germline, CDR1 KGHSH and CDR2 LQKENI. CDR3 length: 16 residues. J gave up 6 bases and V 3 bases, and 10 bases lay outside the gene matches. Complete variable domain (other parts from reference TRBV18 and TRBJ2-1): NAGVMQNPRHLVRRRGQEARLRCSPMKGHSHVYWYRQLPEEGLKFMVYLQKENIIDESGMPKERFSAEFPKEGPSILRIQQVVRGDSAAYFCASSPPGQAPPNEQFFGPGTRLTVL.